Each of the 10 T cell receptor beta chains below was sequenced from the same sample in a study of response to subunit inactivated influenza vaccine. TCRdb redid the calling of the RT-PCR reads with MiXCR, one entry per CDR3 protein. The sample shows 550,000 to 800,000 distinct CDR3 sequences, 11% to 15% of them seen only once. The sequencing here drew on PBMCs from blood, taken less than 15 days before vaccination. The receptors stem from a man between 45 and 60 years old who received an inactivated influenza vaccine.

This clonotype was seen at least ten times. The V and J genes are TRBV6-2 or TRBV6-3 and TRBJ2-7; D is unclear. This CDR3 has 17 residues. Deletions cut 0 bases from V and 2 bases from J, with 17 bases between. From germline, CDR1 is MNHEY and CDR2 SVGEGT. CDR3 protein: CASSYSVNSRTPYEQYF. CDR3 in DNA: TGTGCCAGCAGTTACTCGGTTAACTCGCGAACTCCCTACGAGCAGTACTTC.

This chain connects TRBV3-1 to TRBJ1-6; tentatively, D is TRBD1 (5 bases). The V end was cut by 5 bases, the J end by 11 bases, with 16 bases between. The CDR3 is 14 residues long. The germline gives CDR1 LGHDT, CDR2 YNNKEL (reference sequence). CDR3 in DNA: TGTGCCAGCAGCGCCGGGACGCCCAATGCACCCCTCCACTTT. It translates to CASSAGTPNAPLHF.

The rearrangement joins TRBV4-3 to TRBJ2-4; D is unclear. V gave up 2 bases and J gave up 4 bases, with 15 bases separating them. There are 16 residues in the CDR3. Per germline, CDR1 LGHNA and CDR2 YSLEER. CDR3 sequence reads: CASSQSTTAQKNIQYF. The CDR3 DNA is TGCGCCAGCAGCCAAAGTACGACTGCCCAAAAAAACATTCAGTACTTC.

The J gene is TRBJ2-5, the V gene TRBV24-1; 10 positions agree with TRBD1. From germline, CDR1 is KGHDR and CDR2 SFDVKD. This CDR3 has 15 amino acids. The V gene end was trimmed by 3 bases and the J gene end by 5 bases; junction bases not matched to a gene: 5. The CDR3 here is CATSDTTGGRETQYF. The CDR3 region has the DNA TGTGCCACCAGTGATACGACAGGGGGCAGGGAGACCCAGTACTTC.

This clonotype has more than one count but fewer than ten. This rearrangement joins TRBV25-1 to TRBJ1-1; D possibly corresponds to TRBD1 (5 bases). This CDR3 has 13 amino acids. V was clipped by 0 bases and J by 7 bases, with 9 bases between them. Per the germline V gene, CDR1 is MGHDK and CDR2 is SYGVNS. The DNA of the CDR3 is TGTGCCAGCAGTGAATATGGGGCAGTTGAAGCTTTCTTT. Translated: CASSEYGAVEAFF.

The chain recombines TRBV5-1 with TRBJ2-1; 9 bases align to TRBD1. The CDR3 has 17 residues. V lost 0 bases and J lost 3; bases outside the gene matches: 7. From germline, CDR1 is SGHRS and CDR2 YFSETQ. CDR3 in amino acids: CASSLDGTGSGYNEQFF. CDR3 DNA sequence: TGCGCCAGCAGCTTGGACGGGACAGGGTCTGGCTACAATGAGCAGTTCTTC.

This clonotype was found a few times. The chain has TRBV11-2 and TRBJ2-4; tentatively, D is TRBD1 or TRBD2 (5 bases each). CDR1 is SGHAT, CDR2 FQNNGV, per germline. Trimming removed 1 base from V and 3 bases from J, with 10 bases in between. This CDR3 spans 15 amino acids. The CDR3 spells CASSLGGQGKNIQYF. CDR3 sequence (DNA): TGTGCCAGCAGCTTAGGCGGGCAGGGCAAAAACATTCAGTACTTC.

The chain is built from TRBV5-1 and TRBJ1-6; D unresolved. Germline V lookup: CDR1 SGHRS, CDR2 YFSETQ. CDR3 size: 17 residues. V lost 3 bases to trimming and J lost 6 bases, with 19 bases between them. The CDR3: CASSWTPQHSFNSPLHF. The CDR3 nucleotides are TGCGCCAGCAGCTGGACCCCGCAGCACTCTTTTAATTCACCCCTCCACTTT.

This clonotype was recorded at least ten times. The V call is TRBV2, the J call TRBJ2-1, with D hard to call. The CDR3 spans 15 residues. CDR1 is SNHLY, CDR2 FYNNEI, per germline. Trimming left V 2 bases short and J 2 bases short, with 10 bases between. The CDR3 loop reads CASSEMAEAYNEQFF. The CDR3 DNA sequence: TGTGCCAGCAGTGAAATGGCGGAAGCCTACAATGAGCAGTTCTTC.

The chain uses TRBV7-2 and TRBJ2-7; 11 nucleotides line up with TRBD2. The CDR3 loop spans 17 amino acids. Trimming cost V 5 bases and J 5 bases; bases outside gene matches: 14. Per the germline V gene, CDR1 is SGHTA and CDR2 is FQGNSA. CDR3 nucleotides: TGTGCCAGCAGCGCGTGGGCTACTAGCGGGAGTTACCACGAGCAGTACTTC. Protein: CASSAWATSGSYHEQYF.